Each of the 22 T cell receptor beta chains below was sequenced from the same sample in a study of cytomegalovirus exposure and HLA in healthy donors. With 60 Vbeta and 13 Jbeta primers, the PCR was carried out. Using immunoSEQ multiplex PCR, the repertoire was profiled, and TCRdb retains in-frame clones only, with some absent. Counted here are 120,000 or so clones, less than 75% occurring once; the ten biggest clones make up around 4%. Sequenced: PBMCs. The receptors were sampled from a woman aged 40 to 50 in good health and CMV-seronegative.

The rearrangement links TRBV19 to TRBJ2-2; D might be TRBD2 (6 bases). The germline V and J ends were trimmed by 3 bases and 5 bases, with 19 bases remaining between them. The CDR3 extends over 17 amino acids. The germline CDR1 and CDR2 sequences are LNHDA and SQIVND (reference sequence). CDR3 coding DNA: TGTGCCAGTAGTATGGATTCCCCTAGCGCCGTAACCGGGGAGCTGTTTTTT. This gives the protein CASSMDSPSAVTGELFF.

J is TRBJ1-3 and V is TRBV10-3; no clear D. The CDR3 is 15 amino acids. V was cut by 3 bases and J by 2 bases, with 11 bases left in between. From germline, CDR1 is ENHRY and CDR2 SYGVKD. The CDR3 reads CAISEVGGTGNTIYF. CDR3 coding DNA: TGTGCCATCAGTGAAGTAGGAGGGACTGGAAACACCATATATTTT.

The chain carries TRBV5-1 and TRBJ2-5; 7 bases align to TRBD1. CDR3 size: 15 residues. J was trimmed by 2 bases and V by 3 bases; bases with no gene match: 7. Germline lookup yields CDR1 SGHRS and CDR2 YFSETQ. The CDR3 nucleotides are TGCGCCAGCAGCTCCGGGACAGTGAAACAAGAGACCCAGTACTTC. This codes for CASSSGTVKQETQYF.

A note on this clone: A junction end diverges from the germline sequence, so it may reflect a read error. At the DNA level, this CDR3 is encoded by other sequences in the same sample as well. The chain carries TRBV30 and TRBJ1-6, with D possibly matching TRBD1 (5 bases). The germline V gene has CDR1 GTSNPN and CDR2 SVGIG (reference sequence). The CDR3 runs to 12 residues. The CDR3 DNA reads TGCGCCTGGAGTACAGGAACTCCACCCCTCCACTTT. Translation gives CAWSTGTPPLHF. The whole variable domain, filled in from reference TRBV30 and TRBJ1-6, reads SQTIHQWPATLVQPVGSPLSLECTVEGTSNPNLYWYRQAAGRGLQLLFYSVGIGQISSEVPQNLSASRPQDRQFILSSKKLLLSDSGFYLCAWSTGTPPLHFGNGTRLTVT.

The rearrangement uses TRBV27 and TRBJ2-7, with 8 bases that match TRBD2. CDR1 is MNHEY and CDR2 is SMNVEV in the germline V gene (reference sequence). This CDR3 spans 15 amino acids. Unmatched junction bases numbered 4, after V lost 2 bases and J lost 1 base. CDR3 in DNA: TGTGCCAGCAGTTTAGGCGGGAGGCCTTCCTACGAGCAGTACTTC. Translated, it gives CASSLGGRPSYEQYF.

This sequence joins TRBV4-2 and TRBJ1-2, with a tentative D call TRBD1 (6 bases). The CDR3 runs to 14 residues. Per germline, CDR1 LGHNA and CDR2 YNFKEQ. Deletions cut 2 bases from V and 1 base from J, with 8 bases between. CDR3 sequence (DNA): TGTGCCAGCAGCCAAAACAGGGATAACTATGGCTACACCTTC. Translation gives CASSQNRDNYGYTF.

The chain joins TRBV28 to TRBJ1-1, with D possibly being TRBD1 (6 bases). The CDR3 runs 15 residues. Germline assignment: CDR1 MDHEN and CDR2 SYDVKM. V was pared by 10 bases and J by 4 bases, with 22 bases between. The CDR3 is CANNPRGGAPTEAFF. CDR3 in DNA: TGTGCCAACAACCCGAGGGGGGGGGCTCCCACTGAAGCTTTCTTT.

The rearrangement links TRBV2 to TRBJ2-5; TRBD1 matches at 8 bases. The trim removed 6 bases at V and 4 bases at J, leaving 4 bases unmatched. Germline lookup yields CDR1 SNHLY and CDR2 FYNNEI. The CDR3 totals 13 residues. The CDR3 spells CASRQGARETQYF. For the CDR3, the DNA is TGTGCCAGCAGGCAGGGGGCACGAGAGACCCAGTACTTC.

The V and J genes are TRBV7-2 and TRBJ1-5; possibly TRBD1 for D (6 bases). V lost 5 bases to trimming and J lost 2 bases, with 19 bases between them. The CDR3 is made up of 17 amino acids. Germline CDR1 is SGHTA and CDR2 is FQGNSA. This chain's CDR3 is CASSTAPPGAGNQPQHF. CDR3 coding DNA: TGTGCCAGCAGCACCGCGCCCCCAGGGGCGGGCAATCAGCCCCAGCATTTT.

A single count supports this clone. This chain links TRBV4-1 with TRBJ1-2, with D possibly TRBD1 on 6 matching bases. The V end lost 5 bases, the J end lost 2 bases, and 15 bases lay between the germline ends. Germline V CDR1 and CDR2: MGHRA, YSYEKL. This CDR3 spans 15 amino acids. The CDR3 DNA reads as TGCGCCAGCAGCAGACAGGAGCTAGAAAACTATGGCTACACCTTC. Protein product: CASSRQELENYGYTF.

V usage is TRBV4-1 and J usage is TRBJ2-7, with TRBD1 matching over 9 bases. With V trimmed by 1 base and J by 6 bases, 4 bases remained unmatched. The CDR3 extends over 14 amino acids. From germline, CDR1 is MGHRA and CDR2 YSYEKL. CDR3 nucleotide sequence: TGCGCCAGCAGCCAAGCCGGGACAGGGTCCGAGCAGTACTTC. As protein: CASSQAGTGSEQYF.

The chain joins TRBV9 to TRBJ2-1; TRBD2 might be the D (5 bases). V gave up 0 bases and J gave up 7 bases, with 26 bases separating them. The CDR3 runs 19 residues. The germline gives CDR1 SGDLS, CDR2 YYNGEE. The CDR3 sequence: CASSVATADAYSVYNEQFF. The CDR3 bases are TGTGCCAGCAGCGTAGCTACAGCGGATGCCTATTCTGTTTATAATGAGCAGTTCTTC.

V gene TRBV5-4 combines with J gene TRBJ2-7; 10 positions match TRBD1. Trimming cost V 2 bases and J 9 bases; bases outside gene matches: 11. The CDR3 is made up of 15 amino acids. In germline, CDR1 is SGHNT, CDR2 YYREEE (reference sequence). The CDR3 nucleotides are TGTGCCAGCAGCTTAGTGGGACAGGGGTTCGTCGGGCAGTACTTC. This gives the protein CASSLVGQGFVGQYF.

The J gene is TRBJ2-1, the V gene TRBV5-6; the match to TRBD2 covers 9 bases. Germline CDR1 and CDR2: SGHDT and YYEEEE. The ends lost 3 bases at V and 8 bases at J; junction bases unmatched: 9. The CDR3 has 15 amino acids. The CDR3 DNA is TGTGCCAGCAGCTACGACGGGACTAGCAGGGATGAGCAGTTCTTC. The encoded protein is CASSYDGTSRDEQFF.

J is TRBJ2-7 and V is TRBV19, with D tentatively TRBD2 (5 bases). This CDR3 contains 13 residues. V was cut by 6 bases and J by 7 bases, with 16 bases left in between. Looked up from germline, CDR1 is LNHDA and CDR2 is SQIVND (reference sequence). This CDR3 is CASRGDGRREQYF. The CDR3 DNA follows: TGTGCCAGTAGAGGCGACGGAAGGAGGGAGCAGTACTTC.

A word on this clone: Sequence at one end of the junction differs from germline and may be a read error. The sample has other DNA sequences that encode this CDR3 too. The chain combines TRBV2 with TRBJ2-3; 7 nucleotides match TRBD1. The CDR3 consists of 15 residues. Germline-derived CDR1 and CDR2 are SNHLY and FYNNEI. CDR3 nucleotide sequence: TGCGCCAGCAGATCCACAGGGGCCTCCACAGATACGCAGTATTTT. This sequence encodes CASRSTGASTDTQYF.

The rearrangement uses TRBV5-1 and TRBJ2-7, with 12 bases lining up with TRBD1. The V gene's germline CDR1 is SGHRS and CDR2 YFSETQ. This CDR3 has 15 amino acids. Unmatched junction bases numbered 7, after V lost 5 bases and J lost 4 bases. In DNA, the CDR3 is TGCGCCAGCAGAACCACGGGACAGGGGGCTTACGAGCAGTACTTC. Protein: CASRTTGQGAYEQYF.

This chain joins TRBV13 and TRBJ1-1, with 7 bases lining up with TRBD1. Germline V gives CDR1 PRHDT, CDR2 FYEKMQ (reference sequence). V shed 5 bases and J 8 bases; nucleotides not matched to a gene: 5. This CDR3 spans 12 amino acids. CDR3 sequence: CASSRRTGEAFF. DNA for the CDR3: TGTGCCAGCAGCCGAAGGACAGGAGAAGCTTTCTTT.

The rearrangement uses TRBV7-8 and TRBJ1-5, with D possibly TRBD1 on 5 matching bases. This CDR3 contains 15 residues. CDR1 is SGHVS and CDR2 is FQNEAQ in the germline V gene. With 1 base removed from V and 7 bases from J, the gap between germline ends came to 14 bases. The CDR3 DNA reads TGTGCCAGCAGCTTAGACGGGGGGAGTAGCCAGCCCCAGCATTTT. It specifies CASSLDGGSSQPQHF. The full variable domain, in which reference TRBV7-8 and TRBJ1-5 provide the parts outside the CDR3, is GAGVSQSPRYKVAKRGQDVALRCDPISGHVSLFWYQQALGQGPEFLTYFQNEAQLDKSGLPSDRFFAERPEGSVSTLKIQRTQQEDSAVYLCASSLDGGSSQPQHFGDGTRLSIL.

This rearrangement joins TRBV7-2 to TRBJ2-3, with D maybe TRBD2 (5 bases). Trimming shortened V by 5 bases and J by 7 bases, and 19 bases separated the two germline ends. Germline V gene sequence: CDR1 SGHTA, CDR2 FQGNSA. This CDR3 has 15 amino acids. CDR3 amino acids: CASSHSDPGYNTQYF. The CDR3 DNA is TGTGCCAGCAGCCATTCGGACCCGGGGTATAATACGCAGTATTTT.

This clone is a singleton in its sample. The chain couples TRBV18 to TRBJ1-1; D remains unclear. V gave up 0 bases and J gave up 6 bases, with 11 bases separating them. This CDR3 comprises 14 residues. The V gene's germline CDR1 is KGHSH and CDR2 LQKENI. The chain's CDR3 is CASSPPYSSAEAFF. The CDR3 DNA sequence: TGTGCCAGCTCACCACCGTATTCAAGCGCTGAAGCTTTCTTT.

V is TRBV4-1 and J is TRBJ1-2, with D uncertain. The V and J ends lost 3 bases and 7 bases respectively, with 18 bases between them. The CDR3 consists of 15 residues. Germline CDR1 MGHRA, CDR2 YSYEKL. CDR3 DNA: TGCGCCAGCAGCCAGAACGCCCCGTACGTCAGTGGCTACACCTTC. Protein: CASSQNAPYVSGYTF.